The 9 T cell receptor beta chains given below trace back to one sample, sequenced in a study of a mutant IDH1 vaccine in newly diagnosed glioma. These receptors' antigens are unknown. Sequenced by immunoSEQ multiplex PCR; TCRdb stores in-frame clones only, minus some. The sample records approximately 45,000 clones, approximately 90% being singletons. Time point specified: week 35, safety follow-up. Each vaccine dose was 300 ug of mutant IDH1 20-mer peptide, with topical imiquimod. Source: PBMCs, taken from a glioma patient whose treatment included an IDH1 peptide vaccine. These receptors all stem from a woman between 35 and 50 years old with glioma.

V usage is TRBV6-5 and J usage is TRBJ2-7; D may be TRBD1 (7 bases). Germline V CDR1 and CDR2: MNHEY, SVGAGI. Trimming removed 6 bases from V and 4 bases from J, with 10 bases in between. This CDR3 is 12 amino acids long. CDR3: CASSPGGYEQYF. CDR3 nucleotide sequence: TGTGCCAGCAGCCCAGGGGGGTACGAGCAGTACTTC.

V usage is TRBV10-1 and J usage is TRBJ2-5; D remains unclear. The germline V and J ends were trimmed by 0 bases and 5 bases, with 4 bases remaining between them. The CDR3 length is 12 residues. Germline CDR1 WNHNN, CDR2 SYGVQD (reference sequence). The CDR3 coding sequence is TGCGCCAGCAGTGAGTCGGGGGAGACCCAGTACTTC. Its protein is CASSESGETQYF.

This rearrangement joins TRBV19 to TRBJ2-1; D not resolved. The V gene's germline CDR1 is LNHDA and CDR2 SQIVND (reference sequence). The V gene lost 3 bases and the J gene lost 0 bases, with 6 bases spanning the gap. The CDR3 runs to 14 residues. CDR3 amino acids: CASSMVDSYNEQFF. The CDR3 coding sequence is TGTGCCAGTAGTATGGTGGACTCCTACAATGAGCAGTTCTTC.

The chain is built from TRBV4-1 and TRBJ2-1; no clear D. Germline CDR1 MGHRA, CDR2 YSYEKL. This CDR3 contains 16 residues. V was pared by 1 base and J by 0 bases, with 10 bases between. The CDR3 spells CASSQALGISYNEQFF. The CDR3 DNA reads as TGCGCCAGCAGCCAAGCATTAGGGATCTCCTACAATGAGCAGTTCTTC.

V usage is TRBV27 and J usage is TRBJ1-2, with D maybe TRBD1 (6 bases). This CDR3 region has 12 residues. CDR1 MNHEY and CDR2 SMNVEV come from the germline V gene (reference sequence). V lost 5 bases, J lost 7 bases, and 11 bases lay in between. CDR3 in DNA: TGTGCCAGCAGTGGGGGGCTGGGTGGCTACACCTTC. Protein product: CASSGGLGGYTF.

The chain has TRBV5-1 and TRBJ1-4, with D unclear. V gave up 0 bases and J gave up 8 bases, with 8 bases separating them. There are 13 residues in the CDR3. Germline V gene lookup returns CDR1 SGHRS and CDR2 YFSETQ. This chain's CDR3 is CASSLVSGEKLFF. As DNA, the CDR3 is TGCGCCAGCAGCTTGGTTTCTGGAGAAAAACTGTTTTTT.

This chain uses TRBV29-1 with TRBJ2-5; 7 bases line up with TRBD1. With 0 bases clipped from V and 5 bases from J, the junction kept 6 bases outside the gene matches. The germline V gene encodes CDR1 SQVTM and CDR2 ANQGSEA. CDR3 size: 14 residues. CDR3 protein: CSVEDGDSRETQYF. As DNA, the CDR3 is TGCAGCGTTGAAGATGGGGACAGTAGGGAGACCCAGTACTTC. The variable domain in full, with the rest retrieved from reference TRBV29-1 and TRBJ2-5, is SAVISQKPSRDICQRGTSLTIQCQVDSQVTMMFWYRQQPGQSLTLIATANQGSEATYESGFVIDKFPISRPNLTFSTLTVSNMSPEDSSIYLCSVEDGDSRETQYFGPGTRLLVL.

This chain's CDR3 is CASIRAGSYEQYF. The CDR3 coding sequence is TGTGCCAGCATCAGGGCAGGCTCCTACGAGCAGTACTTC. V gene TRBV6-5 combines with J gene TRBJ2-7; maybe TRBD1 (5 bases). CDR3 length: 13 amino acids. Trimming took off 7 bases at V and 0 bases at J, with 10 bases between the two ends. Germline lookup yields CDR1 MNHEY and CDR2 SVGAGI.

This sequence joins TRBV10-1 and TRBJ2-7; 7 bases align to TRBD1. The CDR3 spans 11 residues. From germline, CDR1 is WNHNN and CDR2 SYGVQD (reference sequence). V lost 5 bases, J lost 5 bases, and 0 bases stayed unmatched. CDR3 amino acids: CASSTGDEQYF. The DNA of the CDR3 is TGCGCCAGCAGTACAGGGGACGAGCAGTACTTC.